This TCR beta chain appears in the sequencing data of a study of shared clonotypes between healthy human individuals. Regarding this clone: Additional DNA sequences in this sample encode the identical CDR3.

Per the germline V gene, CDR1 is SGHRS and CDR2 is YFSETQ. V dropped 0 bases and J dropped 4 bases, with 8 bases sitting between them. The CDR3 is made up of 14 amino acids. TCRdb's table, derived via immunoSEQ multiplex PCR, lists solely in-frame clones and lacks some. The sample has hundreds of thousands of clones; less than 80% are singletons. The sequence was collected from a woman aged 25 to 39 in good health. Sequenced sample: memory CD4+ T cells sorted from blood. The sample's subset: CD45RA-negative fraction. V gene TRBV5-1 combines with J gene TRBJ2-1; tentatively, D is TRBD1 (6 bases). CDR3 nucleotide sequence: TGCGCCAGCAGCTTGGAACAGGGTTACAATGAGCAGTTCTTC. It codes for CASSLEQGYNEQFF.